This T cell receptor (beta chain) was identified in a study of technical replicates of blood from a few donors. Assay: immunoSEQ multiplex PCR; the TCRdb copy retains only in-frame clones and omits some. The sample contains under 90,000 clones, 90% to 95% of which appear only once. This clone was counted only a few times. This CDR3 has 15 amino acids. Germline V gene lookup returns CDR1 SGHNT and CDR2 YYREEE (reference sequence). Trimming removed 5 bases from V and 0 bases from J; junction bases left unmatched: 5. The sequenced sample consisted of T cells isolated from PBMCs. The V call is TRBV5-4, the J call TRBJ1-2; 9 bases map to TRBD1. The TCR originated in a human donor in good health. In DNA form, the CDR3 reads TGTGCCAGCAGACTCCGACAGGGGGCTAACTATGGCTACACCTTC. Translation: CASRLRQGANYGYTF.